What follows describes a single TCR beta chain. The source of the sample is a study of blood T cells in healthy people across ages. V was pared by 7 bases and J by 4 bases, with 9 bases of the junction left unmatched. From germline, CDR1 is MDHEN and CDR2 SYDVKM. This CDR3 contains 14 residues. With a J-beta primer mix and a sample-barcoded 5' primer, a second PCR ran about 7 to 12 cycles. MiXCR was run by TCRdb on the 5' RACE reads, yielding one entry per CDR3 protein. The sample has 780,000 or so distinct CDR3 sequences, roughly three fifths seen once. The V and J genes are TRBV28 and TRBJ2-7; 8 positions match TRBD2. Sequencing input: blood. This TCR was recovered from a man aged 40-49 years in good health. The CDR3: CASTGGDGRYEQYF. CDR3 sequence (DNA): TGTGCCAGCACCGGGGGGGACGGGCGGTACGAGCAGTACTTC.